This T cell receptor beta chain is from a study of T-cell reconstitution after alpha-beta-depleted transplantation in children. There are many counts of this clonotype. Preparation of the TCRbeta library used unique molecular identifiers. MiXCR was run by TCRdb on the PCR reads, yielding one entry per CDR3 protein. The table records around 92,000 distinct CDR3 sequences, 12% of them present only once. Trimming took 4 bases from V and 4 from J; bases not matched to a gene: 2. The CDR3 contains 15 residues. Germline lookup yields CDR1 SGHRS and CDR2 YFSETQ. The source material was PBMCs from the stem cell graft donor, sampled from the stem cell graft. This chain links TRBV5-1 with TRBJ2-3, with 14 bases lining up with TRBD2. The receptor was isolated from a human donor who donated a stem cell graft to a child with inherited bone marrow failure. This CDR3 is CASSLGLAGADTQYF. CDR3 in DNA: TGCGCCAGCAGCCTGGGACTAGCGGGAGCAGATACGCAGTATTTT.